Below, 19 T cell receptor beta chains from the same sample are listed, as sequenced in a study of shared clonotypes between healthy human individuals. CD45RO negativity and positive selection for CCR7 defined naive CD8 cells, a population that excluded terminally differentiated effector memory CD45RA+ cells. Profiling relied on immunoSEQ multiplex PCR, and the TCRdb table lists in-frame clones only, not all of them. This table holds about 2 million clones, roughly 95% found once. Sequencing used naive CD8+ T cells sorted from blood. These receptors were collected from a man younger than 35 in good health.

The rearrangement joins TRBV4-1 to TRBJ2-1; 15 nucleotides align to TRBD2. The CDR3 runs 18 residues. The V gene's germline CDR1 is MGHRA and CDR2 YSYEKL. V lost 0 bases to trimming and J lost 12 bases; unmatched junction nucleotides: 12. Here the CDR3 DNA reads TGCGCCAGCAGCCAAGATAGTGTTCCGGGACTAGCGGGAGGTAGGCAGTTCTTC. This translates into CASSQDSVPGLAGGRQFF.

The table lists this clone with a count of one. The genes are TRBV7-9 and TRBJ2-1; D remains ambiguous. This CDR3 is 13 amino acids long. Germline V lookup: CDR1 SEHNR, CDR2 FQNEAQ (reference sequence). The germline V and J ends were trimmed by 5 bases and 8 bases, with 13 bases remaining between them. CDR3 region: CASSPGFADEQFF. CDR3 sequence (DNA): TGTGCCAGCAGCCCCGGATTTGCGGATGAGCAGTTCTTC.

This sequence joins TRBV27 and TRBJ1-5; 9 bases map to TRBD1. J was trimmed by 3 bases and V by 2 bases; bases with no gene match: 8. Germline V lookup: CDR1 MNHEY, CDR2 SMNVEV (reference sequence). The CDR3 sequence is 17 residues long. CDR3 sequence reads: CASSLRAGTGNNQPQHF. In DNA form, the CDR3 reads TGTGCCAGCAGTTTAAGGGCCGGGACAGGGAACAATCAGCCCCAGCATTTT.

This chain joins TRBV7-3 and TRBJ2-1, with TRBD2 matching 14 bases. The germline V gene has CDR1 SGHTA and CDR2 FQGTGA. This CDR3 is 18 amino acids long. With 9 bases clipped from V and 0 bases from J, the junction kept 10 bases outside the gene matches. DNA of the CDR3: TGTGCCAGTGCCGCCGGGACTAGCGGGGGTTACTCCTACAATGAGCAGTTCTTC. Amino acid sequence: CASAAGTSGGYSYNEQFF.

The chain links TRBV10-2 to TRBJ2-7; tentatively, D is TRBD1 (6 bases). Trimming took off 6 bases at V and 4 bases at J, with 13 bases between the two ends. Germline CDR1 and CDR2: WSHSY and SAAADI. The CDR3 is 13 amino acids. CDR3 sequence reads: CASRTGFGYEQYF. The CDR3 bases are TGCGCCAGCAGGACAGGTTTCGGGTACGAGCAGTACTTC.

This chain uses TRBV6-5 with TRBJ2-1; 13 nucleotides match TRBD2. After removal of 4 bases from V and 8 bases from J, the junction contained 5 bases not matched to a gene. Germline CDR1 is MNHEY and CDR2 is SVGAGI. CDR3 length equals 15 residues. CDR3 residues: CASSFTSGGAYEQFF. CDR3 bases: TGTGCCAGCAGTTTTACTAGCGGGGGGGCCTATGAGCAGTTCTTC.

The V gene is TRBV5-1, the J gene TRBJ2-5, with no clear D. Trimming pared 0 bases from V and 2 bases from J, leaving 8 bases between. The CDR3 sequence is 14 residues long. Germline loops: CDR1 SGHRS, CDR2 YFSETQ. CDR3 in amino acids: CASSLESVQETQYF. The CDR3 DNA reads as TGCGCCAGCAGCTTGGAGTCAGTACAAGAGACCCAGTACTTC. The complete variable domain, with remaining parts taken from reference TRBV5-1 and TRBJ2-5, reads KAGVTQTPRYLIKTRGQQVTLSCSPISGHRSVSWYQQTPGQGLQFLFEYFSETQRNKGNFPGRFSGRQFSNSRSEMNVSTLELGDSALYLCASSLESVQETQYFGPGTRLLVL.

CDR3 loop: CASSQDPPLYEQYF. DNA of the CDR3: TGTGCCAGCAGCCAAGATCCCCCTTTGTACGAGCAGTACTTC. The chain carries TRBV14 and TRBJ2-7; D call uncertain. CDR3 length: 14 amino acids. In germline, CDR1 is SGHDN, CDR2 FVKESK. V lost 0 bases and J lost 4, with 10 bases in between.

The chain combines TRBV27 with TRBJ2-3, with 7 bases lining up with TRBD2. CDR1 is MNHEY and CDR2 is SMNVEV in the germline V gene (reference sequence). CDR3 length: 14 residues. Trimming at V came to 6 bases and at J to 0 bases, leaving 3 bases not matched to a gene. The CDR3 DNA reads as TGTGCCAGCAGGACCGGGGGGAGCACAGATACGCAGTATTTT. It yields the protein CASRTGGSTDTQYF.

With regard to this clone: Other DNA sequences in the same sample also yield this CDR3. The chain couples TRBV28 to TRBJ1-2, with no clear D. V dropped 2 bases and J dropped 0 bases, with 4 bases sitting between them. The germline CDR1 and CDR2 sequences are MDHEN and SYDVKM. The CDR3 totals 13 residues. The CDR3 region is CASSLTANYGYTF. The CDR3 bases are TGTGCCAGCAGTTTAACAGCTAACTATGGCTACACCTTC.

The V call is TRBV21-1, the J call TRBJ2-5; the D segment call TRBD2 is taken from the table without a DNA check. TRBV21-1 is recorded as a pseudogene. CDR3 length: 17 residues. The CDR3 reads CAGYPRISGACQETQYF. CDR3 in DNA: TGTGCCGGGTATCCAAGGATTAGCGGGGCTTGTCAAGAGACCCAGTACTTC.

A remark on this clone: The junction shows a germline mismatch at one end, possibly a read error. The gene calls are TRBV28 and TRBJ1-4, with 9 bases matching TRBD1. Germline values: CDR1 MDHEN, CDR2 SYDVKM. The CDR3 has 17 residues. CDR3 loop: CASSPSSGDRAKEKLFF. Written as DNA, the CDR3 is TGTGCCAGCAGTCCCTCCTCCGGGGACAGGGCTAAGGAAAAACTGTTTTTT.

V usage is TRBV7-6 and J usage is TRBJ2-2, with 10 bases lining up with TRBD2. This CDR3 has 18 amino acids. In germline, CDR1 is SGHVS, CDR2 FNYEAQ. Trimming cost V 5 bases and J 4 bases; bases outside gene matches: 13. The CDR3 loop reads CASSNPLTGLAFTGELFF. The CDR3 DNA is TGTGCCAGCAGCAATCCTTTGACGGGACTAGCGTTCACCGGGGAGCTGTTTTTT.

This sequence joins TRBV4-1 and TRBJ1-2, with D hard to call. Trimming took 0 bases from V and 4 from J, leaving 12 bases between them. The V gene's germline CDR1 is MGHRA and CDR2 YSYEKL. This CDR3 is 15 amino acids long. The CDR3 nucleotides are TGCGCCAGCAGCCAAGATAGAGGCGAGTCCTATGGCTACACCTTC. It encodes CASSQDRGESYGYTF.

This clone has more than one count but fewer than ten. The chain links TRBV10-1 to TRBJ1-5; TRBD1 is a possible D gene (5 bases). V gave up 6 bases and J gave up 4 bases, with 10 bases separating them. The CDR3 is 13 residues long. CDR1 is WNHNN and CDR2 is SYGVQD in the germline V gene (reference sequence). CDR3 protein: CASSPGLNQPQHF. CDR3 nucleotide sequence: TGCGCCAGCAGCCCGGGACTAAATCAGCCCCAGCATTTT.

This chain joins TRBV9 and TRBJ2-7, with 7 bases matching TRBD1. CDR3 size: 14 residues. Per germline, CDR1 SGDLS and CDR2 YYNGEE. V shed 3 bases and J 3 bases; nucleotides not matched to a gene: 6. In DNA form, the CDR3 reads TGTGCCAGCAGCGCAGGGGGTCCCCTCTACGAGCAGTACTTC. Its translation is CASSAGGPLYEQYF.

In regard to this clone: The sample holds other DNA sequences that translate to the same CDR3. The CDR3 bases are TGTGCCAGCAGCTTGGGGACTTACAATGAGCAGTTCTTC. Translated, it gives CASSLGTYNEQFF. This sequence joins TRBV5-4 and TRBJ2-1, with D possibly TRBD2 on 5 matching bases. V lost 0 bases to trimming and J lost 4 bases, with 5 bases between them. The germline V gene has CDR1 SGHNT and CDR2 YYREEE (reference sequence). The CDR3 spans 13 residues.

This chain joins TRBV5-1 and TRBJ2-3, with TRBD2 matching over 8 bases. This CDR3 comprises 15 residues. Germline assignment: CDR1 SGHRS and CDR2 YFSETQ. V lost 0 bases to trimming and J lost 5 bases; unmatched junction nucleotides: 5. The CDR3 DNA follows: TGCGCCAGCAGCTTGGCCGGGGGGGCCGGAGATACGCAGTATTTT. It is translated as CASSLAGGAGDTQYF.

The chain's CDR3 is CASSPTRGASSGNTIYF. The CDR3 DNA is TGTGCCAGCTCACCGACCAGGGGAGCCTCCTCTGGAAACACCATATATTTT. The V and J genes are TRBV18 and TRBJ1-3; D might be TRBD1 (6 bases). V was trimmed by 3 bases and J by 0 bases, leaving 15 bases between them. Looked up from germline, CDR1 is KGHSH and CDR2 is LQKENI. The CDR3 length is 17 residues. The complete variable domain, with remaining parts taken from reference TRBV18 and TRBJ1-3, reads NAGVMQNPRHLVRRRGQEARLRCSPMKGHSHVYWYRQLPEEGLKFMVYLQKENIIDESGMPKERFSAEFPKEGPSILRIQQVVRGDSAAYFCASSPTRGASSGNTIYFGEGSWLTVV.